Each of the 27 T cell receptor beta chains below was sequenced from the same sample in a study of cytomegalovirus exposure and HLA in healthy donors. Sequencing used immunoSEQ multiplex PCR; TCRdb keeps in-frame clones, though not all of them. The profile shows some 120,000 clones, about nine tenths of them singletons. Source material: PBMCs. These receptors were obtained from a man aged 30-40 years in good health and CMV-seronegative.

The chain carries TRBV19 and TRBJ2-1; TRBD1 matches at 9 bases. After removal of 5 bases from V and 5 bases from J, the junction contained 7 bases not matched to a gene. The CDR3 extends over 15 amino acids. Germline V CDR1 and CDR2: LNHDA, SQIVND (reference sequence). The CDR3 is CASSFPGQGHNEQFF. CDR3 in DNA: TGTGCCAGTAGTTTCCCGGGACAGGGTCACAATGAGCAGTTCTTC.

This clone was detected only once. This sequence joins TRBV29-1 and TRBJ1-2; D not resolved. Per the germline V gene, CDR1 is SQVTM and CDR2 is ANQGSEA. The V end lost 1 base, the J end lost 4 bases, and 7 bases lay between the germline ends. This CDR3 comprises 12 residues. The CDR3 region is CSVEVGSYGYTF. The DNA for the CDR3 is TGCAGCGTTGAAGTGGGGAGCTATGGCTACACCTTC.

V and J are TRBV9 and TRBJ2-5; tentative D call: TRBD2 (6 bases). CDR3 length: 16 amino acids. Trimming cost V 3 bases and J 4 bases, with 19 bases left between them. Per the germline V gene, CDR1 is SGDLS and CDR2 is YYNGEE. CDR3 sequence reads: CASSDSIRTNRETQYF. The CDR3 nucleotides are TGTGCCAGCAGCGACTCAATACGGACTAACCGAGAGACCCAGTACTTC.

The chain combines TRBV6-5 with TRBJ2-2; tentatively, D is TRBD2 (6 bases). The CDR3 contains 12 residues. Germline CDR1 and CDR2: MNHEY and SVGAGI. V was shortened by 10 bases and J by 4 bases, with 10 bases between the two germline ends. CDR3 DNA sequence: TGTGCCACCGGGGGTGGCACCGGGGAGCTGTTTTTT. The encoded protein is CATGGGTGELFF.

The rearrangement links TRBV27 to TRBJ2-1; 10 bases fit TRBD1. This CDR3 is built from 16 residues. Germline values: CDR1 MNHEY, CDR2 SMNVEV (reference sequence). The V and J ends lost 4 bases and 7 bases, in that order; junction bases with no gene match: 10. CDR3 DNA: TGTGCCAGCAGTTGGGGCCCGGGACAGGGGAGAAATGAGCAGTTCTTC. Amino acid sequence: CASSWGPGQGRNEQFF.

The chain links TRBV6-6 to TRBJ2-7; TRBD2 matches 7 bases. The CDR3 contains 15 residues. The junction had 12 bases not matched to a gene; V was cut back by 3 bases and J by 7 bases. The germline V gene has CDR1 MNHNY and CDR2 SVGAGI (reference sequence). CDR3 protein: CASSYSGTTGGEQYF. The DNA for the CDR3 is TGTGCCAGCAGTTATTCCGGGACTACCGGCGGTGAGCAGTACTTC.

The J gene is TRBJ2-3, the V gene TRBV7-2; 8 positions match TRBD2. This CDR3 contains 15 residues. V lost 3 bases and J lost 6; bases outside the gene matches: 8. Germline CDR1 is SGHTA and CDR2 is FQGNSA. The CDR3 reads CASSLSGRDMDTQYF. The CDR3 DNA sequence: TGTGCCAGCAGCTTGAGCGGGAGAGATATGGATACGCAGTATTTT.

The V gene is TRBV30, the J gene TRBJ1-4; tentatively, D is TRBD1 (6 bases). This CDR3 contains 14 residues. The V gene lost 3 bases and the J gene lost 14 bases, with 22 bases spanning the gap. The germline gives CDR1 GTSNPN, CDR2 SVGIG (reference sequence). CDR3 residues: CAWSDGQGNIELFF. The CDR3 DNA reads as TGTGCCTGGAGCGATGGGCAGGGGAATATAGAGCTGTTTTTT.

The gene calls are TRBV7-2 and TRBJ1-1, with TRBD1 as a possible D gene (5 bases). Trimming cost V 2 bases and J 4 bases, with 17 bases left between them. The CDR3 runs 16 residues. CDR1 is SGHTA, CDR2 FQGNSA, per germline. Here the CDR3 DNA reads TGTGCCAGCAGCTTATCAAACGGGGGTACGGCCACTGAAGCTTTCTTT. It specifies CASSLSNGGTATEAFF. Together with reference TRBV7-2 and TRBJ1-1, the CDR3 gives the full variable domain: GAGVSQSPSNKVTEKGKDVELRCDPISGHTALYWYRQSLGQGLEFLIYFQGNSAPDKSGLPSDRFSAERTGGSVSTLTIQRTQQEDSAVYLCASSLSNGGTATEAFFGQGTRLTVV.

The V call is TRBV2, the J call TRBJ1-5, with D perhaps TRBD1 (6 bases). This CDR3 spans 15 amino acids. The germline gives CDR1 SNHLY, CDR2 FYNNEI. The V gene lost 7 bases and the J gene lost 6 bases, with 19 bases spanning the gap. The CDR3 bases are TGTGCCAGCAATCAGCAGGGGAGTAAAGGTCAGCCCCAGCATTTT. Translation gives CASNQQGSKGQPQHF.

The chain employs TRBV7-2 and TRBJ2-3; D is unclear. The germline V gene has CDR1 SGHTA and CDR2 FQGNSA. The CDR3 consists of 13 residues. The V and J ends lost 3 bases and 4 bases respectively, with 8 bases between them. CDR3 region: CASSFSRADTQYF. The CDR3, as DNA: TGTGCCAGCAGCTTTTCTAGAGCAGATACGCAGTATTTT.

On this clone: The same CDR3 also results from other DNA sequences found in this sample. The V call is TRBV7-6, the J call TRBJ1-1; TRBD1 might be the D (5 bases). Trimming removed 2 bases from V and 1 base from J, with 5 bases in between. Germline V gene sequence: CDR1 SGHVS, CDR2 FNYEAQ. The CDR3 has 13 amino acids. DNA of the CDR3: TGTGCCAGCAGCTTAACAGGGAACACTGAAGCTTTCTTT. Its translation: CASSLTGNTEAFF.

This clone was seen only a few times. V is TRBV18 and J is TRBJ2-1; TRBD2 agrees at 11 bases. Trimming at V came to 4 bases and at J to 0 bases, leaving 5 bases not matched to a gene. Germline assignment: CDR1 KGHSH and CDR2 LQKENI. The CDR3 is made up of 17 amino acids. The CDR3 here is CASSLVGTSGSYNEQFF. In DNA, the CDR3 is TGTGCCAGCTCACTGGTCGGGACTAGCGGCTCCTACAATGAGCAGTTCTTC.

J is TRBJ2-5 and V is TRBV5-1, with D possibly being TRBD2 (5 bases). Germline lookup yields CDR1 SGHRS and CDR2 YFSETQ. Trimming left V 5 bases short and J 4 bases short, with 18 bases between. CDR3 size: 15 residues. The CDR3 sequence is CASRRQLGNPETQYF. CDR3 nucleotide sequence: TGCGCCAGCAGGCGGCAACTAGGAAACCCAGAGACCCAGTACTTC. The full variable domain, in which reference TRBV5-1 and TRBJ2-5 provide the parts outside the CDR3, is KAGVTQTPRYLIKTRGQQVTLSCSPISGHRSVSWYQQTPGQGLQFLFEYFSETQRNKGNFPGRFSGRQFSNSRSEMNVSTLELGDSALYLCASRRQLGNPETQYFGPGTRLLVL.

Of note for this clone: One junction end disagrees with the germline gene, perhaps due to a read error. V usage is TRBV7-9 and J usage is TRBJ1-1; TRBD1 agrees at 7 bases. CDR1 is SEHNR, CDR2 FQNEAQ, per germline (reference sequence). This CDR3 spans 13 amino acids. Written as DNA, the CDR3 is TGTGCCAGCAGCCTAGCAGGGGGGGGTAAAGCTTTCTTT. Protein: CASSLAGGGKAFF.

V is TRBV7-2 and J is TRBJ2-7, with 11 nucleotides matching TRBD2. The CDR3 is 15 amino acids. After removal of 1 base from V and 1 base from J, the junction contained 0 bases not matched to a gene. The germline CDR1 and CDR2 sequences are SGHTA and FQGNSA. This chain's CDR3 is CASSLGTSGSYEQYF. DNA of the CDR3: TGTGCCAGCAGCTTAGGGACTAGCGGGTCCTACGAGCAGTACTTC.

There are a few counts of this clone. V is TRBV5-1 and J is TRBJ1-2; TRBD1 might be the D (6 bases). V lost 1 base to trimming and J lost 6 bases, with 7 bases between them. Germline V gives CDR1 SGHRS, CDR2 YFSETQ. The length of the CDR3 is 12 residues. CDR3 in DNA: TGCGCCAGCAGCTTGCCAGGGGATGGCTACACCTTC. It yields the protein CASSLPGDGYTF.

The chain is built from TRBV7-9 and TRBJ1-5, with D perhaps TRBD1 (5 bases). The CDR3 has 14 amino acids. Germline assignment: CDR1 SEHNR and CDR2 FQNEAQ (reference sequence). V was pared by 5 bases and J by 7 bases, with 15 bases between. The CDR3 here is CASSQAGLGQPQHF. The CDR3 bases are TGTGCCAGCAGCCAAGCAGGGCTAGGGCAGCCCCAGCATTTT.

The chain carries TRBV7-8 and TRBJ2-2, with 8 bases lining up with TRBD1. The CDR3 contains 15 residues. Germline V gives CDR1 SGHVS, CDR2 FQNEAQ. V gave up 5 bases and J gave up 6 bases; unmatched junction bases: 8. CDR3 coding DNA: TGTGCCAGCAGCCCGGGGACAGGCGTGGCCGGGGAGCTGTTTTTT. Protein product: CASSPGTGVAGELFF.

This sequence joins TRBV5-1 and TRBJ2-3; 7 nucleotides line up with TRBD2. V lost 4 bases, J lost 2 bases, and 13 bases stayed unmatched. There are 17 residues in the CDR3. Germline-derived CDR1 and CDR2 are SGHRS and YFSETQ. The CDR3 nucleotides are TGCGCCAGCAGCCCCTCTAAACTAGCGCAACCCACAGATACGCAGTATTTT. This encodes CASSPSKLAQPTDTQYF.

This chain links TRBV11-2 with TRBJ1-3, with TRBD1 matching over 9 bases. This CDR3 has 14 amino acids. Germline-derived CDR1 and CDR2 are SGHAT and FQNNGV. Trimming removed 6 bases from V and 8 bases from J; junction bases left unmatched: 8. The CDR3 is CASRLTGGVHTIYF. The CDR3 DNA reads TGTGCCAGCAGATTAACAGGGGGCGTTCACACCATATATTTT.

The chain employs TRBV7-9 and TRBJ2-7, with a tentative D call TRBD2 (6 bases). With 5 bases removed from V and 2 bases from J, the gap between germline ends came to 13 bases. The CDR3 consists of 14 residues. Looked up from germline, CDR1 is SEHNR and CDR2 is FQNEAQ (reference sequence). DNA of the CDR3: TGTGCCAGCAGCCTTGGGACTGCCCCCTACGAGCAGTACTTC. Encoded protein: CASSLGTAPYEQYF. The full variable domain, rest sourced from reference TRBV7-9 and TRBJ2-7, is DTGVSQNPRHKITKRGQNVTFRCDPISEHNRLYWYRQTLGQGPEFLTYFQNEAQLEKSRLLSDRFSAERPKGSFSTLEIQRTEQGDSAMYLCASSLGTAPYEQYFGPGTRLTVT.

The V and J genes are TRBV19 and TRBJ2-7; D might be TRBD1 (5 bases). V lost 5 bases to trimming and J lost 3 bases, with 14 bases between them. The CDR3 contains 14 residues. Germline values: CDR1 LNHDA, CDR2 SQIVND (reference sequence). Here the CDR3 reads CASSFGQGGYEQYF. Written as DNA, the CDR3 is TGTGCCAGTAGTTTTGGGCAGGGTGGCTACGAGCAGTACTTC.

The J gene is TRBJ1-2, the V gene TRBV18; D gene uncertain. This CDR3 is built from 11 residues. The V gene lost 3 bases and the J gene lost 8 bases, with 7 bases spanning the gap. Germline V gives CDR1 KGHSH, CDR2 LQKENI. CDR3 DNA: TGTGCCAGCTCACCCGGTAAGGGCTACACCTTC. Its translation is CASSPGKGYTF. The entire variable domain, with the rest obtained from reference TRBV18 and TRBJ1-2, is as follows: NAGVMQNPRHLVRRRGQEARLRCSPMKGHSHVYWYRQLPEEGLKFMVYLQKENIIDESGMPKERFSAEFPKEGPSILRIQQVVRGDSAAYFCASSPGKGYTFGSGTRLTVV.

The rearrangement joins TRBV12-5 to TRBJ1-1; D gene unclear. Germline assignment: CDR1 LGHNT and CDR2 FRNRAP. V was trimmed by 3 bases and J by 1 base, leaving 6 bases between them. The CDR3 covers 13 residues. The DNA for the CDR3 is TGTGCTAGTGGTTTCCGGGGGAACACTGAAGCTTTCTTT. Translation gives CASGFRGNTEAFF.

This clone was detected only a few times. The genes are TRBV5-6 and TRBJ2-5; 9 bases match TRBD1. V shed 4 bases, J shed 5 bases, and the junction held 9 bases outside the gene matches. Germline V lookup: CDR1 SGHDT, CDR2 YYEEEE. CDR3 size: 15 residues. CDR3 residues: CASSGGDRDVETQYF. DNA of the CDR3: TGTGCCAGCAGCGGTGGGGACAGGGATGTGGAGACCCAGTACTTC.

The CDR3 DNA sequence: TGCGCCAGCAGCTTACTGAACTATCGGTCCGAGCAGTACTTC. Protein product: CASSLLNYRSEQYF. V and J are TRBV5-1 and TRBJ2-7; D call uncertain. Germline values: CDR1 SGHRS, CDR2 YFSETQ. The CDR3 sequence is 14 residues long. With 2 bases removed from V and 6 bases from J, the gap between germline ends came to 15 bases.